This TCR beta chain is from a study of shared clonotypes between healthy human individuals. General study points: Exclusively blood specimens were collected; tissue repertoires likely differ. Though the depth was large, rarefaction showed that sorted-subset sequencing was incomplete.

Naive CD4+ cells were CD45RA-selected; the remaining cells were memory. Trimming stripped 0 bases from V and 4 bases from J, with 16 bases between. The CDR3 length is 17 residues. Germline-derived CDR1 and CDR2 are SGHTS and YDEGEE. Measured with immunoSEQ multiplex PCR; TCRdb has only the in-frame clones, and not every one. Of 950,000 to 1,100,000 clones listed, approximately 72% are singletons. As to this clone: The antigen remains unidentified.

V and J are TRBV5-8 and TRBJ2-2; the D gene is possibly TRBD1 (5 bases). The receptor was isolated from a young man in good health. Sequencing input: memory CD4+ T cells sorted from blood. Regarding subset: CD45RA-negative fraction. CDR3 DNA: TGTGCCAGCAGCTTGGCGGTCGACAGCCTCAGCACCGGGGAGCTGTTTTTT. Encoded protein: CASSLAVDSLSTGELFF.